This entry describes one T cell receptor beta chain. This sample stems from a study of blood T cell repertoires in COVID-19. The assay was immunoSEQ multiplex PCR, and TCRdb's table has in-frame clones only and misses some. The sample yields roughly 30,000 clones, 93% seen once. CDR1 is SQVTM, CDR2 ANQGSEA, per germline. This CDR3 has 10 residues. V was clipped by 7 bases and J by 4 bases, with 7 bases between them. This sequence originates from a human donor in a cohort sampled during active COVID-19. Sequencing was carried out using peripheral blood. The V call is TRBV29-1, the J call TRBJ2-5; D remains unclear. The CDR3 DNA is TGCAGCGCCTTCCTAGAGACCCAGTACTTC. Translating it yields CSAFLETQYF.